A selection of T cell receptor beta chains follows, all from one sample in a study of cytomegalovirus exposure and HLA in healthy donors. TCRdb's copy holds only in-frame clones and misses some; the assay was immunoSEQ multiplex PCR. The table lists around 140,000 clones. The specimen sequenced was PBMCs. These receptor sequences come from a woman between 45 and 60 years old in good health and CMV-seronegative. The conserved cysteine and the conserved F or W are not part of the CDR3 here. The D gene is left open where the match is weak.

D gene	V gene	J gene	CDR3 protein
TRBD1	TRBV7-9	TRBJ2-2	ASSFPTGANTGELF
TRBD2	TRBV19	TRBJ2-1	ASSLLAGNNEQF
NA	TRBV5-4	TRBJ1-2	ASSLGGAPNYGYT
NA	TRBV5-1	TRBJ1-1	ASSQEGGGWGTEAF
NA	TRBV28	TRBJ2-7	ASSLGQTYEQY
NA	TRBV27	TRBJ2-4	ASSPQGGVDIQY
NA	TRBV28	TRBJ1-5	ASSPGSSLRNQPQH
TRBD2	TRBV2	TRBJ2-7	ASLGLADLSYEQY
TRBD2	TRBV9	TRBJ2-5	ASSASGGDQETQY
TRBD1	TRBV18	TRBJ1-2	ASSPGGQGENYGYT
NA	TRBV5-6	TRBJ1-6	ASSFGGGSPLH
TRBD2	TRBV11-1	TRBJ2-7	ASSSGLAGPSYEQY
TRBD1	TRBV10-3	TRBJ2-3	AISPRDSSTDTQY
TRBD2	TRBV4-3	TRBJ2-7	ASSQGRAGYNEQY
TRBD2	TRBV5-1	TRBJ2-5	ASSKGLAGVETQY
NA	TRBV4-3	TRBJ2-2	ASSQEAWQENTGELF
TRBD2	TRBV7-2	TRBJ2-7	ASSAQRTSTAYEQY
TRBD1	TRBV28	TRBJ2-7	ASSPNRGWSEQY
NA	TRBV15	TRBJ2-3	ATSRDLGADTQY
NA	TRBV6-6	TRBJ1-2	ASSQTANYGYT
NA	TRBV6-1	TRBJ2-3	ASSPSSGDTQY
NA	TRBV4-2	TRBJ2-5	ASSSPGQETQY
NA	TRBV29-1	TRBJ2-6	SVAIPNSGANVLT
TRBD2	TRBV4-2	TRBJ2-2	ASSQVSGANTGELF